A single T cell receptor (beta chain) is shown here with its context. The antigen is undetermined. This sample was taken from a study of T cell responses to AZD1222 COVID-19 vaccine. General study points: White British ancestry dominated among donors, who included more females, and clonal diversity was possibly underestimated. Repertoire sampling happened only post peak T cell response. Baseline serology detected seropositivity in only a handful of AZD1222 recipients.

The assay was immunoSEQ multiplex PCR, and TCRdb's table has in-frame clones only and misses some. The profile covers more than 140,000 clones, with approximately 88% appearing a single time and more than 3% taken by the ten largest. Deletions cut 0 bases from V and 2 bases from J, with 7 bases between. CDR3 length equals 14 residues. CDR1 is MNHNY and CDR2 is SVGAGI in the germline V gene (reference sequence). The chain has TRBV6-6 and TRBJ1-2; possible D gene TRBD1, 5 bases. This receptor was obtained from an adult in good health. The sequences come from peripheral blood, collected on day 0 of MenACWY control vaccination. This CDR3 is CASSYSGGNYGYTF. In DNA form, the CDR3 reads TGTGCCAGCAGTTACTCGGGGGGGAACTATGGCTACACCTTC.